This is a list of T cell receptor beta chains from one sample in a study of blood T cells in healthy people across ages. Each CDR3 protein is one row after TCRdb ran MiXCR on the 5' RACE reads. This table has around 990,000 distinct CDR3 sequences, roughly two fifths appearing once. What was sequenced was blood. These receptors all come from a man aged 18 to 30 in good health. CDR3s include the opening cysteine and the closing phenylalanine or tryptophan. Each record gives: D gene, clone size, V gene, J gene, CDR3 protein, CDR3 DNA. The D gene is left open where the match is weak. Clone size is given for some rows only: seen once, a few or many times, or a class if the clone is expanded.

>TRBD2|few|TRBV7-9|TRBJ2-5
CASSLSSGVQETQYF
TGTGCCAGCAGCTTATCTAGCGGGGTCCAAGAGACCCAGTACTTC
>TRBD2|few|TRBV20-1|TRBJ2-7
CSASQVAGGSYEQYF
TGCAGTGCTAGTCAAGTCGCGGGGGGGTCCTACGAGCAGTACTTC
>TRBD1|NA|TRBV5-6|TRBJ1-1
CASSWIRDRGGDTEAFF
TGTGCCAGCAGCTGGATCCGGGACAGGGGAGGGGACACTGAAGCTTTCTTT
>TRBD1|few|TRBV7-2|TRBJ1-2
CASSLGHRGANYGYTF
TGTGCCAGCAGCTTAGGACACAGGGGTGCGAACTATGGCTACACCTTC
>NA|NA|TRBV6-5|TRBJ1-1
CASRIQLNTEAFF
TGTGCCAGCAGAATACAACTGAACACTGAAGCTTTCTTT
>NA|few|TRBV4-1|TRBJ1-4
CASSQMDTPNEKLFF
TGCGCCAGCAGTCAAATGGACACGCCTAATGAAAAACTGTTTTTT
>NA|few|TRBV4-3|TRBJ1-5
CASSQDTSQPQHF
TGCGCCAGCAGCCAAGATACGAGTCAGCCCCAGCATTTT
>TRBD2|few|TRBV20-1|TRBJ2-3
CSARDPTSFADTQYF
TGCAGTGCTAGAGATCCGACTAGCTTCGCAGATACGCAGTATTTT
>NA|NA|TRBV12-3/TRBV12-4|TRBJ1-1
CASIMGLVGTEAFF
TGTGCCAGCATTATGGGACTGGTTGGGACTGAAGCTTTCTTT
>NA|NA|TRBV5-1|TRBJ1-5
CASSLGALMGGNQPQHF
TGCGCCAGCAGCCTGGGGGCACTCATGGGGGGCAATCAGCCCCAGCATTTT
>NA|NA|TRBV20-1|TRBJ1-1
CSARDFGRTNTEAFF
TGCAGTGCTAGAGATTTTGGGCGGACGAACACTGAAGCTTTCTTT
>NA|many|TRBV27|TRBJ2-3
CASSFRPSFTDTQYF
TGTGCCAGCAGTTTTAGGCCGTCCTTCACAGATACGCAGTATTTT
>TRBD1|NA|TRBV29-1|TRBJ2-2
CSVEDPGQATTGELFF
TGCAGCGTTGAAGACCCCGGACAGGCAACTACCGGGGAGCTGTTTTTT
>NA|NA|TRBV2|TRBJ2-7
CASDDNEQYF
TGTGCCAGCGACGACAATGAGCAGTACTTC
>NA|many|TRBV4-1|TRBJ1-2
CASKARAPNGYTF
TGCGCCAGCAAAGCCAGGGCTCCGAATGGCTACACCTTC
>NA|NA|TRBV12-3/TRBV12-4|TRBJ1-1
CASSKTNTVAFF
TGTGCCAGCAGTAAAACGAACACTGTAGCTTTCTTT
>TRBD1|NA|TRBV7-2|TRBJ2-1
CASSLVGGTGTVNEQFF
TGTGCCAGCAGCTTAGTTGGAGGAACGGGGACAGTGAATGAGCAGTTCTTC
>TRBD1|NA|TRBV4-3|TRBJ1-2
CASSQDPGQGLNGYTF
TGCGCCAGCAGCCAAGACCCGGGACAGGGACTTAATGGCTACACCTTC
>NA|few|TRBV27|TRBJ1-2
CASSSLRAGYTF
TGTGCCAGCAGTAGCCTCAGGGCTGGCTACACCTTC
>TRBD2|NA|TRBV6-2/TRBV6-3|TRBJ2-5
CASSPLGLAGLQETQYF
TGTGCCAGCAGTCCTCTCGGACTAGCGGGACTCCAAGAGACCCAGTACTTC
>NA|NA|TRBV9|TRBJ1-1
CASSPTQGDTEAFF
TGTGCCAGCAGCCCGACACAGGGCGACACTGAAGCTTTCTTT
>NA|NA|TRBV4-3|TRBJ2-7
CASSQGPGETYGQYF
TGCGCCAGTAGCCAAGGCCCTGGAGAAACCTACGGGCAGTACTTC
>NA|few|TRBV12-3/TRBV12-4|TRBJ1-5
CASSFGRAGQPQHF
TGTGCCAGCAGTTTCGGCAGGGCCGGTCAGCCCCAGCATTTT
>NA|NA|TRBV20-1|TRBJ2-1
CSARVPGTRSYNEQFF
TGCAGTGCTAGAGTTCCGGGGACCCGCTCCTACAATGAGCAGTTCTTC
>NA|NA|TRBV5-1|TRBJ1-1
CASTLGGGMNTEAFF
TGCGCCAGCACCCTGGGAGGGGGGATGAACACTGAAGCTTTCTTT
>NA|NA|TRBV27|TRBJ1-6
CASSSTGFFSPLHF
TGTGCCAGCAGCTCTACAGGGTTCTTCTCACCCCTCCACTTT
>TRBD2|few|TRBV7-9|TRBJ2-3
CASSSGTTRSYTQYF
TGTGCCAGCAGCTCAGGGACTACAAGGTCATATACGCAGTATTTT
>TRBD1|NA|TRBV6-2/TRBV6-3|TRBJ2-5
CAAQGASLLYQETQYF
TGTGCCGCACAGGGGGCATCCCTTTTGTACCAAGAGACCCAGTACTTC